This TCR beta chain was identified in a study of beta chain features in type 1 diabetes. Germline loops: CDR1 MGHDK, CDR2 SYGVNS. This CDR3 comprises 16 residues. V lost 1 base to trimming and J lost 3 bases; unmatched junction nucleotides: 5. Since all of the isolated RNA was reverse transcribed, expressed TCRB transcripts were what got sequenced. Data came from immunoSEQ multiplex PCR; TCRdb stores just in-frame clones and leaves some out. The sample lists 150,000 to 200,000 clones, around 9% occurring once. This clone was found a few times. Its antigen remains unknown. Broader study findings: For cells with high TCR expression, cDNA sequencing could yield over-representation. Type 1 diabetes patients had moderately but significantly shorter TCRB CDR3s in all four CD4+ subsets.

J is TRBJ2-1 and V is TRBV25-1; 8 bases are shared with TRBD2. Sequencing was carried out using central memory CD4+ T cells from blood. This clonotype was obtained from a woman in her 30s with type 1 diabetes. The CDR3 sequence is CASSESAAGVYNEQFF. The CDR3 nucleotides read TGTGCCAGCAGTGAATCGGCAGCGGGAGTCTACAATGAGCAGTTCTTC.